One sample yielded the 2 T cell receptor beta chains listed below, sequenced in a study of Graves' ophthalmopathy and Graves' hyperthyroidism (dated by TCRdb to the late 2010s). The listed sequencing device is Illumina HiSeq 2000. TCR beta CDR3 regions were amplified from RNA transcripts for repertoire sequencing. The first round was an RT-PCR using HTBI primers with the Qiagen OneStep RT-PCR kit, and this first round was followed by a second-round multiplex PCR, then size selection and purification. TCRdb passed the public sequencing reads through fastp at Q25 and MiXCR, retaining productive beta sequences. Every entry covers one CDR3 protein and lists the most common genes and DNA from its rows. Counted in this sample were almost 750,000 distinct CDR3 sequences; roughly 40% of them appeared once. The ten largest clones take up approximately 43% of the sample. Sequencing input: peripheral blood. The source of these receptors is an adult man with Graves' ophthalmopathy.

This clonotype was recorded many times. CDR3: CSARPLGGFGSPLHF. The CDR3 DNA follows: TGCAGTGCTAGACCTTTAGGGGGCTTCGGTTCACCCCTCCACTTT. The rearrangement uses TRBV20-1 and TRBJ1-6, with TRBD1 identical over 7 bases. Germline V gene lookup returns CDR1 DFQATT and CDR2 SNEGSKA (reference sequence). V lost 2 bases and J lost 9; bases outside the gene matches: 10. The CDR3 is 15 amino acids.

The gene calls are TRBV7-9 and TRBJ1-1; D uncertain. The CDR3 has 15 amino acids. Germline-derived CDR1 and CDR2 are SEHNR and FQNEAQ (reference sequence). V lost 8 bases, J lost 1 base, and 17 bases lay in between. CDR3 loop: CASSRDISGNTEAFF. CDR3 nucleotides: TGTGCCAGCTCACGGGATATTAGTGGGAACACTGAAGCTTTCTTT.